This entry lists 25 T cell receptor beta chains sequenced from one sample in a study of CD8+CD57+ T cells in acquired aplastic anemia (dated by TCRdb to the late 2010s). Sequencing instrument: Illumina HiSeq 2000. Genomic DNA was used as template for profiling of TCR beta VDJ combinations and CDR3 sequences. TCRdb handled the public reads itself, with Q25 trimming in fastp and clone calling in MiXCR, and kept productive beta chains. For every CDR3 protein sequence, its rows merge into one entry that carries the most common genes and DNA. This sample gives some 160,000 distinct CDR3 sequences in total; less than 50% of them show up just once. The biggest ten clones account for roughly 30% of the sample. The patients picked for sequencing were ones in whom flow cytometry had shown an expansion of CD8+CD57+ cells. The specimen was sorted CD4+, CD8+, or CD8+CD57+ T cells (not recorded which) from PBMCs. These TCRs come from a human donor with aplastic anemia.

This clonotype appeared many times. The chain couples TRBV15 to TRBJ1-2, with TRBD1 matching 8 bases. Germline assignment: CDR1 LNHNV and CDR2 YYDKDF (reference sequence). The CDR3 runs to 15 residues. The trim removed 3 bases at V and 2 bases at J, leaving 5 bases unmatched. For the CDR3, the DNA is TGTGCCACCAGCAGGGCGAGGACAGGGAACTATGGCTACACCTTC. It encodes CATSRARTGNYGYTF.

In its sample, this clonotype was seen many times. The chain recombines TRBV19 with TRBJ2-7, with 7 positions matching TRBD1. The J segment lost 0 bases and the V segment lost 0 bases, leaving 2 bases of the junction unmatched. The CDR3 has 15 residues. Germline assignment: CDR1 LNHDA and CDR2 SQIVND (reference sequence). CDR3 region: CASSIEYRGSYEQYF. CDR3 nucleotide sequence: TGTGCCAGTAGTATAGAGTACAGGGGCTCCTACGAGCAGTACTTC.

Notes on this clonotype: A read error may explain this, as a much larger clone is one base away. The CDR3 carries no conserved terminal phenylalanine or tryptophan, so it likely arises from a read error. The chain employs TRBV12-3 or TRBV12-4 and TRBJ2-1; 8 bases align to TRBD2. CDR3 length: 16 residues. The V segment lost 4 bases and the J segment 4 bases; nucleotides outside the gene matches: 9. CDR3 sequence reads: CASSSLDAGGYNEQFL. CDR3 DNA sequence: TGTGCCAGCAGTTCGCTTGATGCGGGAGGTTACAATGAGCAGTTCTTA.

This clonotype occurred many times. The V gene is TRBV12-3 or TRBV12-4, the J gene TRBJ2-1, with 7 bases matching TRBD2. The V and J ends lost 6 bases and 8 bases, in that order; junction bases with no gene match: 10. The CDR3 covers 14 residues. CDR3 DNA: TGTGCCAGCAGACCCGGGACTATCTTCGATGAGCAGTTCTTC. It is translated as CASRPGTIFDEQFF.

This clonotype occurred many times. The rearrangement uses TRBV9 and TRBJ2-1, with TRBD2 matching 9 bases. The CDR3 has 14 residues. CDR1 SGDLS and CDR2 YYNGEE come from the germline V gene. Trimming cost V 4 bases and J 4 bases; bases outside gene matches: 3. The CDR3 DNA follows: TGTGCCAGCAGCTCTAGCGGGACTTACAATGAGCAGTTCTTC. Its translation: CASSSSGTYNEQFF. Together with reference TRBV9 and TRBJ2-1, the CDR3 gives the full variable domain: DSGVTQTPKHLITATGQRVTLRCSPRSGDLSVYWYQQSLDQGLQFLIQYYNGEERAKGNILERFSAQQFPDLHSELNLSSLELGDSALYFCASSSSGTYNEQFFGPGTRLTVL.

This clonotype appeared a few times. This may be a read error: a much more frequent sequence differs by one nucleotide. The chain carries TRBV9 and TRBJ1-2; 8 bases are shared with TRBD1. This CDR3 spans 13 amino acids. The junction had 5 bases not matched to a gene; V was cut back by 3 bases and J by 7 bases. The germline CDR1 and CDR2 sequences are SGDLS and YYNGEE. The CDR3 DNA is TGTGCCAGCAGCGCGGACAGGGTGGGTGGCTACACCTTC. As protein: CASSADRVGGYTF.

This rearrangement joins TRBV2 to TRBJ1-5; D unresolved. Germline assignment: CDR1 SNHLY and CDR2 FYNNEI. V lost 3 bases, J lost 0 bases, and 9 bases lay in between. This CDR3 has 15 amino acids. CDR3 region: CASSDSVNSNQPQHF. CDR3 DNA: TGTGCCAGCAGTGATTCAGTTAATAGCAATCAGCCCCAGCATTTT.

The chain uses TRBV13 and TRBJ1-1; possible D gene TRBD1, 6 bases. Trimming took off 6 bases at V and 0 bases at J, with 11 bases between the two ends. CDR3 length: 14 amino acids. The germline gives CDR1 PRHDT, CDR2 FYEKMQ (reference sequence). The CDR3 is CASRQTGMNTEAFF. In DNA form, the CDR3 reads TGTGCCAGCAGACAAACAGGGATGAACACTGAAGCTTTCTTT.

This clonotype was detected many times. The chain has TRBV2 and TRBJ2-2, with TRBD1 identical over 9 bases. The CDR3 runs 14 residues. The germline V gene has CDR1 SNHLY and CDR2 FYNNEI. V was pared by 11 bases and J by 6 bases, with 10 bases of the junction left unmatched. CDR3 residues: CAFHPGQGPGELFF. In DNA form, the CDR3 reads TGTGCCTTCCATCCGGGACAGGGACCCGGGGAGCTGTTTTTT.

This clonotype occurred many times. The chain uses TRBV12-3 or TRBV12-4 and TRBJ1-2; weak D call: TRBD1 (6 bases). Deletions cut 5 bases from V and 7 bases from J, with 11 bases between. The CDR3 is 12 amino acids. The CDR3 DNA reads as TGTGCCAGCAGTGCCGAGGGGGGTGGCTACACCTTC. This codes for CASSAEGGGYTF.

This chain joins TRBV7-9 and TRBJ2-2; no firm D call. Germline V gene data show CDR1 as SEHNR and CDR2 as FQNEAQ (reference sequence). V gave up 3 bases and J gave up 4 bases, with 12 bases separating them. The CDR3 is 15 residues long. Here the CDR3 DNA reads TGTGCCAGCAGCTTGGATTGGGGTACCACCGGGGAGCTGTTTTTT. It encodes CASSLDWGTTGELFF.

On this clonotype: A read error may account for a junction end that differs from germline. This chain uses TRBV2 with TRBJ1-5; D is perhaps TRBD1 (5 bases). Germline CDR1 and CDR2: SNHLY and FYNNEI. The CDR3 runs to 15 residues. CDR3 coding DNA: TGTGTCAGCAGCGTGGACAACTTAGGAAATCAGCCCCAGCATTTT. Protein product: CVSSVDNLGNQPQHF.

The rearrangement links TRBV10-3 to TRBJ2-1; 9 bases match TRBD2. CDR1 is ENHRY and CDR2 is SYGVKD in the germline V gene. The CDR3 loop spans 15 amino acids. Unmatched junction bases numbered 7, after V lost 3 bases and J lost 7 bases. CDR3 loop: CAISEPGLARNEQFF. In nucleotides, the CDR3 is TGTGCCATCAGTGAACCGGGACTAGCAAGGAATGAGCAGTTCTTC.

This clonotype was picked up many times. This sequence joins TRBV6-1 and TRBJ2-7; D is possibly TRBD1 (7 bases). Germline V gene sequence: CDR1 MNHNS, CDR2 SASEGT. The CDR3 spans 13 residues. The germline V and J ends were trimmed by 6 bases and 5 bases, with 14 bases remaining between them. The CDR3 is CASSDGGGNEQYF. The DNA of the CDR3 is TGTGCCAGCAGCGATGGAGGGGGCAACGAGCAGTACTTC.

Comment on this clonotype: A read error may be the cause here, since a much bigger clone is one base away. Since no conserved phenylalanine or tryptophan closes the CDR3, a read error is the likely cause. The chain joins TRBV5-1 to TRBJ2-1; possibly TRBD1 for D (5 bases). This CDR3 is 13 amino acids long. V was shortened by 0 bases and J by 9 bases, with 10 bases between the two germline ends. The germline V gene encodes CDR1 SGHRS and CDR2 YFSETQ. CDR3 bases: TGCGCCAGCAGCTTGGGTGGGGCTCCTGAGCAGTTCCTC. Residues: CASSLGGAPEQFL.

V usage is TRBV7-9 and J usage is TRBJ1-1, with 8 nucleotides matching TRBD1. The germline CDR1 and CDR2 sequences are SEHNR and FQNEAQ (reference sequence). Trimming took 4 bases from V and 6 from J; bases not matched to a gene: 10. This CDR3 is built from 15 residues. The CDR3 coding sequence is TGTGCCAGCAGCTCCAAACAGGGGGTTATCCCTGAAGCTTTCTTT. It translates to CASSSKQGVIPEAFF. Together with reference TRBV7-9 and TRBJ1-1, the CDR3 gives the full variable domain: DTGVSQNPRHKITKRGQNVTFRCDPISEHNRLYWYRQTLGQGPEFLTYFQNEAQLEKSRLLSDRFSAERPKGSFSTLEIQRTEQGDSAMYLCASSSKQGVIPEAFFGQGTRLTVV.

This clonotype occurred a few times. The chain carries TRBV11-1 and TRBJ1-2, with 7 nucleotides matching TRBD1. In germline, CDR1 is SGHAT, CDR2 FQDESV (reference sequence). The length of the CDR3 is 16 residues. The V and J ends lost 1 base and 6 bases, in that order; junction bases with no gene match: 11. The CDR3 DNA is TGTGCCAGCAGCTTAGGTCCCAAGGGGGCTACTGATGGCTACACCTTC. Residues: CASSLGPKGATDGYTF. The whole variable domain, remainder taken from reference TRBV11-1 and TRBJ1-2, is EAEVAQSPRYKITEKSQAVAFWCDPISGHATLYWYRQILGQGPELLVQFQDESVVDDSQLPKDRFSAERLKGVDSTLKIQPAELGDSAMYLCASSLGPKGATDGYTFGSGTRLTVV.

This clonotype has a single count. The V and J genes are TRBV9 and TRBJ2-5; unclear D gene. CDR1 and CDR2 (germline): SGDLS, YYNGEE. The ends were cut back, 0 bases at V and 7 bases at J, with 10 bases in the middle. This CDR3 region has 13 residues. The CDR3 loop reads CASSVEALSTQYF. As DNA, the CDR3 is TGTGCCAGCAGCGTAGAGGCCCTCTCGACCCAGTACTTC.

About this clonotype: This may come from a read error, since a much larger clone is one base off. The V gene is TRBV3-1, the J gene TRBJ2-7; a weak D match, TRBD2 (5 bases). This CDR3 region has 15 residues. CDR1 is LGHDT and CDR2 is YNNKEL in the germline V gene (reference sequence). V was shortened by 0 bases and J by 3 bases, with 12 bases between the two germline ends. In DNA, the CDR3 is TGTGCCAGCAGCCAAGATTGGGGAGATGTCTACGAGCAGTACTTC. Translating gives CASSQDWGDVYEQYF.

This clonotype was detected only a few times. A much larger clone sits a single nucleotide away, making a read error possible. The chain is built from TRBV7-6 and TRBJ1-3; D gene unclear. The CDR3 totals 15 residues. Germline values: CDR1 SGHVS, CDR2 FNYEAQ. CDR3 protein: CACSLAAESGNTIYF. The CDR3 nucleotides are TGTGCCTGCAGCTTAGCGGCTGAATCTGGAAACACCATATATTTT.

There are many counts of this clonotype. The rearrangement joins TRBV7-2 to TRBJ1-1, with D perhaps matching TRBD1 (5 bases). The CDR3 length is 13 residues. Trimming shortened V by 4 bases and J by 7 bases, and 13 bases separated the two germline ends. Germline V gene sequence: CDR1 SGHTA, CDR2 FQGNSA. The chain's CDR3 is CASSSLPGVEAFF. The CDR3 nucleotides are TGTGCCAGCAGCTCCCTCCCGGGGGTTGAAGCTTTCTTT.

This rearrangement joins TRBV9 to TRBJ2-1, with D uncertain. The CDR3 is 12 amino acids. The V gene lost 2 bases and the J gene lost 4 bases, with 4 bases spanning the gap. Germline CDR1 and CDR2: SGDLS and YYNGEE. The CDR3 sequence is CASSVEYNEQFF. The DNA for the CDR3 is TGTGCCAGCAGCGTTGAGTACAATGAGCAGTTCTTC.

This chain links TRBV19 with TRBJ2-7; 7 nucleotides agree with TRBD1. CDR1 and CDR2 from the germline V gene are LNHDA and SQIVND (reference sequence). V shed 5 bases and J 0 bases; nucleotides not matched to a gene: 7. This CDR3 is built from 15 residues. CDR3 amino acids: CASSAARTGSYEQYF. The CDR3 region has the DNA TGTGCCAGTAGTGCCGCCCGGACAGGCTCCTACGAGCAGTACTTC.

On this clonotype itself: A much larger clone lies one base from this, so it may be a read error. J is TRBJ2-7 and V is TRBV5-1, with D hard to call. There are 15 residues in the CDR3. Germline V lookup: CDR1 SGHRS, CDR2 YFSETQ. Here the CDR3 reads CASSLGPTSTYGQYF. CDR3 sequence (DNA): TGCGCCAGCAGCTTGGGTCCCACAAGTACCTACGGGCAGTACTTC. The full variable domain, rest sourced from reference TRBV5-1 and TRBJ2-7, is KAGVTQTPRYLIKTRGQQVTLSCSPISGHRSVSWYQQTPGQGLQFLFEYFSETQRNKGNFPGRFSGRQFSNSRSEMNVSTLELGDSALYLCASSLGPTSTYGQYFGPGTRLTVT.

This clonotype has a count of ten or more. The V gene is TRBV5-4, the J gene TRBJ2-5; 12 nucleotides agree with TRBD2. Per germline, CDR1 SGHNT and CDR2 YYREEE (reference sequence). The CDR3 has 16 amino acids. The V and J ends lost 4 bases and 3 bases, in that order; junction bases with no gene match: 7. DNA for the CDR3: TGTGCCAGCAGCCAGTCTAGCGGGAGGGCGGAAGAGACCCAGTACTTC. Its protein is CASSQSSGRAEETQYF. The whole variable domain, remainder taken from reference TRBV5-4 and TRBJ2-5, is ETGVTQSPTHLIKTRGQQVTLRCSSQSGHNTVSWYQQALGQGPQFIFQYYREEENGRGNFPPRFSGLQFPNYSSELNVNALELDDSALYLCASSQSSGRAEETQYFGPGTRLLVL.